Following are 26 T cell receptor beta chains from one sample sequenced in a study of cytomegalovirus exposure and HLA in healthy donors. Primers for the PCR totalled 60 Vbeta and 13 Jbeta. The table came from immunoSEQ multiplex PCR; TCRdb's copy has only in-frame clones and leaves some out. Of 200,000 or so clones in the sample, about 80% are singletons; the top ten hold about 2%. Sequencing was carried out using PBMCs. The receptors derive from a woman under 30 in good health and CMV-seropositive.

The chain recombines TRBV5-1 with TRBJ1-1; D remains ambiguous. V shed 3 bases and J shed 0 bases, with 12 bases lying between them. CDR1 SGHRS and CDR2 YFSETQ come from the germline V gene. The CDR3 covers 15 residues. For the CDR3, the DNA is TGCGCCAGCAGCTCTCAAGCGGGATTGAACACTGAAGCTTTCTTT. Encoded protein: CASSSQAGLNTEAFF.

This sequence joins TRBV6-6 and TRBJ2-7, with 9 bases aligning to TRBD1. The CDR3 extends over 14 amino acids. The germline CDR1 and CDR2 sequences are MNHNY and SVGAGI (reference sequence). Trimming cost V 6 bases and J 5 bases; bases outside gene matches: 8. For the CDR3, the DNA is TGTGCCAGCAGGTACAGGGGGCAGGTGGACGAGCAGTACTTC. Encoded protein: CASRYRGQVDEQYF.

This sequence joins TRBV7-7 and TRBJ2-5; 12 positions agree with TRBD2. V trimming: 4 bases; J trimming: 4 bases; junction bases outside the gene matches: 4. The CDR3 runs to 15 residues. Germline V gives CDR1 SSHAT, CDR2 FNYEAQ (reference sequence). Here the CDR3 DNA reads TGTGCCAGCAGCTCTAGCGGGGGGGCTCTAGAGACCCAGTACTTC. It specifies CASSSSGGALETQYF.

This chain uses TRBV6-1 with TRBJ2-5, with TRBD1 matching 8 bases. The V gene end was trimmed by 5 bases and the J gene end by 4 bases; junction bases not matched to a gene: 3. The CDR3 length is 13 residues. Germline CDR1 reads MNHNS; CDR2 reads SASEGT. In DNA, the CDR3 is TGTGCCAGCAGTAGAGGACAGGGAGAGACCCAGTACTTC. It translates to CASSRGQGETQYF.

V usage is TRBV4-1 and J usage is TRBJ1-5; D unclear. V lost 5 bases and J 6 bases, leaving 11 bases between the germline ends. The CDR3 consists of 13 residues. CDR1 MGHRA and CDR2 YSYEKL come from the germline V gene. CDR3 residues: CASSGRAGQPQHF. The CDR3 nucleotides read TGCGCCAGCAGCGGGAGGGCGGGTCAGCCCCAGCATTTT.

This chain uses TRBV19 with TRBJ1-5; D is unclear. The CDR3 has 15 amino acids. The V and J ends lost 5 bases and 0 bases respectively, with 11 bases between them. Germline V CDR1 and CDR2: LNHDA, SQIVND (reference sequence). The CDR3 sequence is CASSVVRNSNQPQHF. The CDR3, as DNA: TGTGCCAGTAGTGTAGTGAGGAATAGCAATCAGCCCCAGCATTTT.

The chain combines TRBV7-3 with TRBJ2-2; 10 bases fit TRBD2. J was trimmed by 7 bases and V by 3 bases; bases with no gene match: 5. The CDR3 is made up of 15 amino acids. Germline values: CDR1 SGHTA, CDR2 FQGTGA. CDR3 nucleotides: TGTGCCAGCAGCTTTAGCGGGGGGCCAGGCGGGGAGCTGTTTTTT. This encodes CASSFSGGPGGELFF.

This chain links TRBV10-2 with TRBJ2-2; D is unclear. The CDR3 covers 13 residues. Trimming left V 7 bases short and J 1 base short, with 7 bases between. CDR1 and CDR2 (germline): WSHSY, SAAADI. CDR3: CASTPGNTGELFF. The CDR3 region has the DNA TGCGCCAGCACGCCCGGGAACACCGGGGAGCTGTTTTTT.

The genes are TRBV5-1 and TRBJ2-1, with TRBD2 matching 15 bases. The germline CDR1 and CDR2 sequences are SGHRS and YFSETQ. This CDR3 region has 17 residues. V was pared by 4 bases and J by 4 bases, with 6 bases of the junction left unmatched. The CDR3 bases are TGCGCCAGCAGCAGGGGGACTAGCGGGGGGTCTTACAATGAGCAGTTCTTC. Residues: CASSRGTSGGSYNEQFF.

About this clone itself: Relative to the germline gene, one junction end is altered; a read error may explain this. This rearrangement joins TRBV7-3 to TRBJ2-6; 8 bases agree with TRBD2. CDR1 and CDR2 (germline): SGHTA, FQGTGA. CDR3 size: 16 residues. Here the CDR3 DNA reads TGTGCCAGCAGCCTCGGACTAGCTGGCGGGGCCAACGGCCTGACTTTC. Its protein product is CASSLGLAGGANGLTF. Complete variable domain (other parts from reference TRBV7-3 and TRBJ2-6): GAGVSQTPSNKVTEKGKYVELRCDPISGHTALYWYRQSLGQGPEFLIYFQGTGAADDSGLPNDRFFAVRPEGSVSTLKIQRTERGDSAVYLCASSLGLAGGANGLTFGAGSRLTVL.

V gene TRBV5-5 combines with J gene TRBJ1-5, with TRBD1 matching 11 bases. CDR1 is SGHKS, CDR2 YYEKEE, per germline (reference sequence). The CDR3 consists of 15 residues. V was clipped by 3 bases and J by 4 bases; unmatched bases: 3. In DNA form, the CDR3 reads TGTGCCAGCAGCTGGGGACAGGGGGGAAATCAGCCCCAGCATTTT. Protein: CASSWGQGGNQPQHF.

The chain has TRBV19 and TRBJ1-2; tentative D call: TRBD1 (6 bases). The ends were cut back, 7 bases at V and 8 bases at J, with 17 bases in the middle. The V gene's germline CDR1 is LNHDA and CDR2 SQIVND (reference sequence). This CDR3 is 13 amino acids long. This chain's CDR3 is CASTVGADYGYTF. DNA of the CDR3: TGTGCCAGTACTGTGGGGGCGGATTACGGCTACACCTTC.

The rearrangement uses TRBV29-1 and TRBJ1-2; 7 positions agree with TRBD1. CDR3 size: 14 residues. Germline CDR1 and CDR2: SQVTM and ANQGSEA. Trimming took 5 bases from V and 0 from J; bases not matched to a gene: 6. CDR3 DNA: TGCAGCGTTCGAGGGGGCACGGCTAACTATGGCTACACCTTC. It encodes CSVRGGTANYGYTF.

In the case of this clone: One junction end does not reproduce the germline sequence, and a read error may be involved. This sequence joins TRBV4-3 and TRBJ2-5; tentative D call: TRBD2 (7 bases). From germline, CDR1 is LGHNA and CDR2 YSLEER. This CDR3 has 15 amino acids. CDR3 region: CAGSQEGGGTETQYF. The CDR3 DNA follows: TGCGCCGGCAGCCAAGAGGGCGGGGGCACAGAGACCCAGTACTTC.

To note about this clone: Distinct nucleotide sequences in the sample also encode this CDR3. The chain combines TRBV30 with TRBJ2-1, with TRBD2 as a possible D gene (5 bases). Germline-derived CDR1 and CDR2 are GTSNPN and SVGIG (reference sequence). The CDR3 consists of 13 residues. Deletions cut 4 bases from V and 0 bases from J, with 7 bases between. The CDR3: CAWIRDSYNEQFF. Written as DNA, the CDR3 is TGTGCCTGGATCCGGGACTCCTACAATGAGCAGTTCTTC.

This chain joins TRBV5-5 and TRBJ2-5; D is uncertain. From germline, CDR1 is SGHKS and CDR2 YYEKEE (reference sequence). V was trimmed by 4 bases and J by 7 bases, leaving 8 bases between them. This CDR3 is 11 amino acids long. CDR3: CASSDSTTQYF. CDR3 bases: TGTGCCAGCAGCGATAGTACGACCCAGTACTTC.

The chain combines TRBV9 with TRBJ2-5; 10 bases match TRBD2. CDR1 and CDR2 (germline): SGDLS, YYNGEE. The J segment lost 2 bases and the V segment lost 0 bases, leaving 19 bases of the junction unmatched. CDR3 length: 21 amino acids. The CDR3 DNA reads TGTGCCAGCAGCGTAGCTATGAGAAGAGCGGGGGGGCCGGGAAAACAAGAGACCCAGTACTTC. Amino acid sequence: CASSVAMRRAGGPGKQETQYF.

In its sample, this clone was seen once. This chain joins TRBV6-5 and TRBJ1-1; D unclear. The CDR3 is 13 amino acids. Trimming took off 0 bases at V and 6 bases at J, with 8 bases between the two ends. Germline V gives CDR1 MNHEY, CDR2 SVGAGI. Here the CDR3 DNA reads TGTGCCAGCAGTTACTCGACGGGGTCTGAAGCTTTCTTT. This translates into CASSYSTGSEAFF.

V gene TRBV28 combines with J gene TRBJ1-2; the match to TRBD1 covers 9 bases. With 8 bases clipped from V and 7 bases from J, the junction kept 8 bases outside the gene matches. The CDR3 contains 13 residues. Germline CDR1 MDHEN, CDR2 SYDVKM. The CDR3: CASLLGQGFGYTF. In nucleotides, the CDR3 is TGTGCCAGCCTTTTAGGACAGGGGTTTGGCTACACCTTC.

The DNA for the CDR3 is TGCGCCAGCAGCTTGGCTAGCGGGGGGGGCTACGAGCAGTACTTC. Translation: CASSLASGGGYEQYF. V is TRBV5-1 and J is TRBJ2-7, with 12 bases lining up with TRBD2. The trim removed 0 bases at V and 3 bases at J, leaving 1 base unmatched. Per the germline V gene, CDR1 is SGHRS and CDR2 is YFSETQ. CDR3 length equals 15 residues.

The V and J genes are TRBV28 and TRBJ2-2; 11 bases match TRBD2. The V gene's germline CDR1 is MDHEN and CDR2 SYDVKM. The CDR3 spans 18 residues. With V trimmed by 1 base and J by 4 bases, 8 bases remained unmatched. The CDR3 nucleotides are TGTGCCAGCAGTTTATTTCCTAGCGGGGGGTTCATCACCGGGGAGCTGTTTTTT. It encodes CASSLFPSGGFITGELFF.

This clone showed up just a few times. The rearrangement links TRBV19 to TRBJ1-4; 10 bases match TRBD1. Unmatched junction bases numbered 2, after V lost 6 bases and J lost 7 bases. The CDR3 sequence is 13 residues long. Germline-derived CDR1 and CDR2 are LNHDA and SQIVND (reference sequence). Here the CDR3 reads CASSRTGGEKLFF. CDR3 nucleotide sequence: TGTGCCAGTAGCCGGACAGGGGGTGAAAAACTGTTTTTT.

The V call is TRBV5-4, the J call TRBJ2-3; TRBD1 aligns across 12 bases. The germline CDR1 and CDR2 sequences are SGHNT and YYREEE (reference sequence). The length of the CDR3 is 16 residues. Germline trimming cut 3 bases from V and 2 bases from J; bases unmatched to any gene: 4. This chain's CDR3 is CASSWGTGGTTDTQYF. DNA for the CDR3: TGTGCCAGCAGCTGGGGGACAGGGGGCACCACAGATACGCAGTATTTT.

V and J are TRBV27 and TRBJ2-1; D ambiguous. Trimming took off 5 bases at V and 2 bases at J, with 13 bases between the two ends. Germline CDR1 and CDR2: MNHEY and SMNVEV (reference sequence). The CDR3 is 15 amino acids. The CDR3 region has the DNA TGTGCCAGCAGTCACAACCCCATCGCCTACAATGAGCAGTTCTTC. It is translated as CASSHNPIAYNEQFF.

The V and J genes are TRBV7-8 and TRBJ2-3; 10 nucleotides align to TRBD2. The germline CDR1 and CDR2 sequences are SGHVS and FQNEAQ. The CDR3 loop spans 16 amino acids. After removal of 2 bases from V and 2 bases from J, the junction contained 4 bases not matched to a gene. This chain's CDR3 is CASSLSLAGNTDTQYF. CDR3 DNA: TGTGCCAGCAGCTTATCACTAGCGGGGAACACAGATACGCAGTATTTT.

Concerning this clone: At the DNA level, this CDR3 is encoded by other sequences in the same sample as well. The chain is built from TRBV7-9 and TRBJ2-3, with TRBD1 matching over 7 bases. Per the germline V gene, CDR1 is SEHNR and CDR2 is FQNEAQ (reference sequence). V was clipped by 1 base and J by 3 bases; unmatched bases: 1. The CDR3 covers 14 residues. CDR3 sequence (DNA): TGTGCCAGCAGCTTAGGACAGGGTACAGATACGCAGTATTTT. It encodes CASSLGQGTDTQYF.